The rows below give T cell receptor beta chains drawn from one sample of a study of blood T cell repertoires in COVID-19. Profiling relied on immunoSEQ multiplex PCR, and the TCRdb table lists in-frame clones only, not all of them. The repertoire consists of 90,000 or so clones, with approximately 83% occurring once and the leading ten covering 3.8%. Sequencing was carried out using peripheral blood. All receptors derive from a man aged 55 to 69 with acute or convalescent COVID-19. Each CDR3 is given with its conserved first and last residue. The D gene is left open where the match is weak. For some rows the clone size is stated as once, few or many, or as a class when expanded; others skip it.

>TRBV4-1|TRBJ2-3|TRBD2|.
TGCGCCAGCAGCCAGGGACTAGCGGGGGGGTTCCTAGATACGCAGTATTTT
CASSQGLAGGFLDTQYF
>TRBV2|TRBJ1-2|.|medium-sized
TGTGCCAGCAGTGATCAGACAGGAGGCTACACCTTC
CASSDQTGGYTF
>TRBV11-2|TRBJ2-7|.|few
TGTGCCAGCAGCTTAGAAGGGGGTGTACTTTACGAGCAGTACTTC
CASSLEGGVLYEQYF
>TRBV2|TRBJ1-2|TRBD1|.
TGTGCCAGCATTTGGACAGGGGGTTTTCCAAACTATGGCTACACCTTC
CASIWTGGFPNYGYTF
>TRBV5-5|TRBJ1-6|TRBD1|.
TGTGCCAGCAGCGGGACAGGGGGATTTAATAATTCACCCCTCCACTTT
CASSGTGGFNNSPLHF
>TRBV9|TRBJ2-3|.|.
TGTGCCAGCAGCGTGACGGTAGGGGGCACAGATACGCAGTATTTT
CASSVTVGGTDTQYF
>TRBV9|TRBJ2-3|TRBD2|once
TGTGCCAGCAGCCCGTCAAGCGGGGGCAGCACAGATACGCAGTATTTT
CASSPSSGGSTDTQYF
>TRBV6-4|TRBJ2-2|TRBD2|.
TGTGCCAGCAGTGAGGGACTAGGGGTCACCGGGGAGCTGTTTTTT
CASSEGLGVTGELFF
>TRBV12-3/TRBV12-4|TRBJ2-3|.|.
TGTGCCAGCAACCCAGGGACTCCAGATACGCAGTATTTT
CASNPGTPDTQYF
>TRBV20-1|TRBJ2-7|.|.
TGCAGTGCTAGTTTTCAAACAGATCCCTACGAGCAGTACTTC
CSASFQTDPYEQYF
>TRBV9|TRBJ1-6|TRBD1|.
TGTGCCAGCAGCAGACAGGGGAGCTCCTATAATTCACCCCTCCACTTT
CASSRQGSSYNSPLHF
>TRBV11-3|TRBJ2-3|TRBD2|.
TGTGCCAGCAGCTTCGGGACTAGCGGGGAGGATACGCAGTATTTT
CASSFGTSGEDTQYF
>TRBV7-3|TRBJ1-6|.|.
TGTGCCAGCAGCTTAACTCCCCAAAGGAGCTCCTATAATTCACCCCTCCACTTT
CASSLTPQRSSYNSPLHF
>TRBV27|TRBJ2-7|TRBD1|.
TGTGCCAGCAGTTTTCACCGGACAGGGTTGTATTCCGAGCAGTACTTC
CASSFHRTGLYSEQYF
>TRBV7-2|TRBJ2-7|TRBD1|.
TGTGCCAGCAGCTCCTCTCCTTTCCGGGACAGGGGGTCGTACGAGCAGTACTTC
CASSSSPFRDRGSYEQYF
>TRBV27|TRBJ2-1|.|once
TGTGCCAGCAGTTTGATTGAGGCGTTCTTC
CASSLIEAFF
>TRBV7-8|TRBJ2-2|.|few
TGTGCCAGCAGGGACAGAGACACCGGGGAGCTGTTTTTT
CASRDRDTGELFF
>TRBV6-2/TRBV6-3|TRBJ2-1|.|.
TGTGCCAGCAGTTCGGAAGGGGGGGCCTTTGAGCAGTTCTTC
CASSSEGGAFEQFF